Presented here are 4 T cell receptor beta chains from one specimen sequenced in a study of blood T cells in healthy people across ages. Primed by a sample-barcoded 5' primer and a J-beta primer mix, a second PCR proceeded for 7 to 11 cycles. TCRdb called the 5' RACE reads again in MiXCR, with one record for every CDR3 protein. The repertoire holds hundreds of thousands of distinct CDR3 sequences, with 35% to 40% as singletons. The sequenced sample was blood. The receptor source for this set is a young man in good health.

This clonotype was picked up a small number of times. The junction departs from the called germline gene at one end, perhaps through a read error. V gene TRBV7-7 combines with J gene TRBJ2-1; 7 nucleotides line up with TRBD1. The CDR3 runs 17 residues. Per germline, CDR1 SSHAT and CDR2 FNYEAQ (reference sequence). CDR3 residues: CASSCFPLGQSYNEQFF. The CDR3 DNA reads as TGTGCTAGCAGCTGCTTTCCGTTGGGACAGTCCTACAATGAGCAGTTCTTC.

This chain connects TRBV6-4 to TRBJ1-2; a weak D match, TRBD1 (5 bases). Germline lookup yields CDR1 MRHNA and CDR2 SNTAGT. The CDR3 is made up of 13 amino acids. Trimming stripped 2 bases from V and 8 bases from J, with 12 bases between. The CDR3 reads CASSDPGGSGYTF. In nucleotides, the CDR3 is TGTGCCAGCAGTGACCCGGGGGGTAGCGGCTACACCTTC.

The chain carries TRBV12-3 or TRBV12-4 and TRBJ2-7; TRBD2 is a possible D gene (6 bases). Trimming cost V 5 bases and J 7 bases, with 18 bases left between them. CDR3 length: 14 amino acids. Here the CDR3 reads CASSPGRGADEQYF. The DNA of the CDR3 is TGTGCCAGCAGTCCTGGACGCGGGGCGGATGAGCAGTACTTC.

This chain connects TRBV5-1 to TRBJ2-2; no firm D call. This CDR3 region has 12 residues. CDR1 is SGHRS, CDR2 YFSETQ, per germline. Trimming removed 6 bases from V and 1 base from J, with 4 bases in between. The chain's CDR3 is CASKENTGELFF. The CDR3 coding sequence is TGCGCCAGCAAAGAGAACACCGGGGAGCTGTTTTTT.